What follows are 26 T cell receptor beta chains derived from one specimen sequenced in a study of response to subunit inactivated influenza vaccine. TCRdb re-derived calls from the RT-PCR reads in MiXCR, one entry per CDR3 protein. The sample consists of about 520,000 distinct CDR3 sequences, about 25% of them appearing once. The specimen comprised CD4+ T cells sorted from PBMCs, sampled roughly 5 days after vaccination. The receptors here all came from a man aged 50 or older who received an inactivated influenza vaccine.

The chain couples TRBV4-2 to TRBJ2-1; no clear D gene. CDR1 is LGHNA, CDR2 YNFKEQ, per germline. Trimming pared 0 bases from V and 5 bases from J, leaving 17 bases between. CDR3 length: 17 amino acids. For the CDR3, the DNA is TGTGCCAGCAGCCAAGATTTCGGACCGAGGCCAAACAATGAGCAGTTCTTC. This translates into CASSQDFGPRPNNEQFF.

This clonotype was seen only a few times. The rearrangement links TRBV27 to TRBJ2-1; D may match TRBD1 or TRBD2 (6 bases each). Germline assignment: CDR1 MNHEY and CDR2 SMNVEV (reference sequence). The V end was cut by 7 bases, the J end by 1 base, with 11 bases between. The CDR3 has 14 residues. The CDR3 region is CASTKGGSYNEQFF. CDR3 sequence (DNA): TGTGCCAGCACCAAGGGGGGATCCTACAATGAGCAGTTCTTC.

This chain uses TRBV19 with TRBJ2-1; 12 bases are shared with TRBD1. This CDR3 region has 17 residues. The V gene end was trimmed by 3 bases and the J gene end by 4 bases; junction bases not matched to a gene: 7. CDR1 is LNHDA, CDR2 SQIVND, per germline (reference sequence). The CDR3 region has the DNA TGTGCCAGTAGTATTGGGGGGACAGGGGGCAAGTACAATGAGCAGTTCTTC. As protein: CASSIGGTGGKYNEQFF.

This clonotype was detected once. This CDR3 reads CASSKEGDSSYNEQFF. CDR3 nucleotide sequence: TGCGCCAGCAGTAAAGAGGGGGATAGCTCCTACAATGAGCAGTTCTTC. The rearrangement uses TRBV4-3 and TRBJ2-1; D is possibly TRBD1 (6 bases). Germline V lookup: CDR1 LGHNA, CDR2 YSLEER. The V and J ends lost 6 bases and 0 bases respectively, with 15 bases between them. The CDR3 totals 16 residues.

The V and J genes are TRBV3-1 and TRBJ2-1; D is ambiguous. The CDR3 has 12 residues. Germline-derived CDR1 and CDR2 are LGHDT and YNNKEL (reference sequence). V lost 2 bases and J 10 bases, leaving 9 bases between the germline ends. The CDR3 DNA reads TGTGCCAGCAGCCAACCCACCGGGGAGCAGTTCTTC. The encoded protein is CASSQPTGEQFF.

This clonotype was counted between two and nine times. The J gene is TRBJ2-5, the V gene TRBV20-1; the D call may be TRBD1 or TRBD2 (5 bases each). This CDR3 has 14 amino acids. Germline V gene sequence: CDR1 DFQATT, CDR2 SNEGSKA (reference sequence). DNA for the CDR3: TGCGGGGGAAGGTTCTTCGGAAAGTCGGAGACCCAGTACTTC. It encodes CGGRFFGKSETQYF.

This chain joins TRBV4-2 and TRBJ2-3; no definite D call. This CDR3 is 16 amino acids long. V was shortened by 3 bases and J by 0 bases, with 13 bases between the two germline ends. Germline loops: CDR1 LGHNA, CDR2 YNFKEQ. The CDR3 here is CASSQRLDGSTDTQYF. CDR3 coding DNA: TGTGCCAGCAGCCAGCGCCTCGACGGGAGCACAGATACGCAGTATTTT.

The genes are TRBV5-6 and TRBJ2-4; TRBD1 matches 7 bases. Unmatched junction bases numbered 7, after V lost 4 bases and J lost 6 bases. The CDR3 sequence is 14 residues long. Germline values: CDR1 SGHDT, CDR2 YYEEEE. The CDR3, as DNA: TGTGCCAGCAGCAACAGAGGGACAGCAAACATTCAGTACTTC. Translated, it gives CASSNRGTANIQYF.

The gene calls are TRBV20-1 and TRBJ2-5; D is unresolved. The germline gives CDR1 DFQATT, CDR2 SNEGSKA (reference sequence). The length of the CDR3 is 11 residues. V was pared by 5 bases and J by 2 bases, with 6 bases between. CDR3 residues: CSAALQETQYF. CDR3 DNA sequence: TGCAGTGCTGCCCTTCAAGAGACCCAGTACTTC.

The rearrangement uses TRBV7-8 and TRBJ1-1, with unresolved D. The V gene's germline CDR1 is SGHVS and CDR2 FQNEAQ. This CDR3 is 11 amino acids long. The V end lost 1 base, the J end lost 5 bases, and 2 bases lay between the germline ends. CDR3 sequence (DNA): TGTGCCAGCAGCTTAGTTACTGAAGCTTTCTTT. Its protein is CASSLVTEAFF.

This clonotype was observed a few times. The chain employs TRBV25-1 and TRBJ1-6, with D uncertain. The CDR3 sequence is 15 residues long. V lost 1 base, J lost 5 bases, and 9 bases lay in between. Looked up from germline, CDR1 is MGHDK and CDR2 is SYGVNS. DNA of the CDR3: TGTGCCAGCAGTGAATCTCACAGAGATAATTCACCCCTCCACTTT. Protein product: CASSESHRDNSPLHF.

The sample holds a few counts of this clonotype. This chain uses TRBV27 with TRBJ2-7, with 10 nucleotides matching TRBD2. This CDR3 has 15 amino acids. Unmatched junction bases numbered 10, after V lost 8 bases and J lost 3 bases. From germline, CDR1 is MNHEY and CDR2 SMNVEV (reference sequence). The CDR3 DNA reads TGTGCCAGCTACGACCGGACTAGCGGAAACTACGAGCAGTACTTC. Protein: CASYDRTSGNYEQYF.

In this sample, this clonotype turned up many times. The V and J genes are TRBV20-1 and TRBJ1-6, with TRBD1 matching over 7 bases. V dropped 7 bases and J dropped 8; count of bases not matched to a gene: 17. CDR1 is DFQATT, CDR2 SNEGSKA, per germline (reference sequence). This CDR3 contains 16 residues. CDR3: CSVKSTEGASYSPLHF. CDR3 bases: TGCAGTGTCAAGTCAACCGAGGGGGCTTCGTATTCACCCCTCCACTTT.

The gene calls are TRBV5-5 and TRBJ2-5; TRBD1 matches 9 bases. The CDR3 contains 15 residues. Germline-derived CDR1 and CDR2 are SGHKS and YYEKEE (reference sequence). The J segment lost 2 bases and the V segment lost 3 bases, leaving 5 bases of the junction unmatched. The CDR3 sequence is CASSYLGQGQETQYF. The DNA of the CDR3 is TGTGCCAGCAGCTACCTGGGACAGGGTCAAGAGACCCAGTACTTC. Looking up the rest from reference TRBV5-5 and TRBJ2-5 gives the full variable domain: DAGVTQSPTHLIKTRGQQVTLRCSPISGHKSVSWYQQVLGQGPQFIFQYYEKEERGRGNFPDRFSARQFPNYSSELNVNALLLGDSALYLCASSYLGQGQETQYFGPGTRLLVL.

The chain employs TRBV11-1 and TRBJ2-1; 7 bases map to TRBD2. CDR3 length: 18 residues. Per the germline V gene, CDR1 is SGHAT and CDR2 is FQDESV (reference sequence). V dropped 5 bases and J dropped 7; count of bases not matched to a gene: 20. Here the CDR3 DNA reads TGTGCCAGCAGCCCCGCCTATTTGGGCGGGGGAAGGAGTAATGAGCAGTTCTTC. As protein: CASSPAYLGGGRSNEQFF.

This clonotype was picked up a small number of times. V usage is TRBV7-2 and J usage is TRBJ1-1; possible D gene TRBD1, 6 bases. V lost 5 bases and J 6 bases, leaving 16 bases between the germline ends. The CDR3 extends over 14 amino acids. CDR1 is SGHTA, CDR2 FQGNSA, per germline. The CDR3 loop is CASSPPDRNAEAFF. Written as DNA, the CDR3 is TGTGCCAGCAGCCCCCCGGACAGAAACGCTGAAGCTTTCTTT.

The chain employs TRBV7-2 and TRBJ2-3; TRBD2 agrees at 7 bases. The CDR3 consists of 16 residues. Unmatched junction bases numbered 6, after V lost 2 bases and J lost 1 base. Germline CDR1 is SGHTA and CDR2 is FQGNSA. The CDR3 DNA sequence: TGTGCCAGCAGCTTAAGGCGGGGGTTCCGCACAGATACGCAGTATTTT. Its translation is CASSLRRGFRTDTQYF.

The rearrangement uses TRBV7-9 and TRBJ2-1; TRBD2 agrees at 10 bases. V was pared by 5 bases and J by 15 bases, with 10 bases of the junction left unmatched. This CDR3 comprises 13 residues. Germline V lookup: CDR1 SEHNR, CDR2 FQNEAQ (reference sequence). CDR3 bases: TGTGCCAGCAGCCCTCACACTAGCGGGGTAACGTTCTTC. Translated: CASSPHTSGVTFF.

The chain uses TRBV5-1 and TRBJ2-2, with D possibly being TRBD2 (5 bases). The CDR3 is 16 residues long. Trimming stripped 0 bases from V and 3 bases from J, with 12 bases between. CDR1 SGHRS and CDR2 YFSETQ come from the germline V gene. The CDR3 here is CASSLGPSRDTGELFF. Here the CDR3 DNA reads TGCGCCAGCAGCTTGGGACCCTCGCGGGACACCGGGGAGCTGTTTTTT.

The CDR3 coding sequence is TGTGCCAGCAGTCCTACAGGGACTAATGAAAAACTGTTTTTT. It is translated as CASSPTGTNEKLFF. V usage is TRBV6-1 and J usage is TRBJ1-4, with TRBD1 as a possible D gene (6 bases). This CDR3 contains 14 residues. V dropped 5 bases and J dropped 2 bases, with 9 bases sitting between them. Germline CDR1 and CDR2: MNHNS and SASEGT.

The V call is TRBV20-1, the J call TRBJ2-5; D call uncertain. Trimming shortened V by 2 bases and J by 5 bases, and 9 bases separated the two germline ends. The CDR3 is 12 residues long. CDR1 DFQATT and CDR2 SNEGSKA come from the germline V gene (reference sequence). In nucleotides, the CDR3 is TGCAGTGCTAGACCTTCCACGGAGACCCAGTACTTC. Its translation: CSARPSTETQYF.

This clonotype turned up a few times. This sequence joins TRBV29-1 and TRBJ1-1, with D hard to call. The V end was cut by 7 bases, the J end by 4 bases, with 13 bases between. Germline V CDR1 and CDR2: SQVTM, ANQGSEA. The CDR3 loop spans 12 amino acids. The DNA for the CDR3 is TGCAGCGCCCGAGGAGGAGTCACTGAAGCTTTCTTT. Amino acid sequence: CSARGGVTEAFF.

V gene TRBV5-1 combines with J gene TRBJ2-1; 7 nucleotides align to TRBD1. V gave up 0 bases and J gave up 5 bases; unmatched junction bases: 8. The germline CDR1 and CDR2 sequences are SGHRS and YFSETQ. CDR3 length: 16 residues. CDR3 sequence: CASSLAKGQPNNEQFF. CDR3 bases: TGCGCCAGCAGCTTGGCCAAGGGACAGCCTAACAATGAGCAGTTCTTC.

J is TRBJ1-4 and V is TRBV20-1; TRBD1 is a possible D gene (5 bases). The V gene's germline CDR1 is DFQATT and CDR2 SNEGSKA (reference sequence). CDR3 length: 13 amino acids. V was clipped by 3 bases and J by 6 bases, with 11 bases between them. In nucleotides, the CDR3 is TGCAGTGCTAGCAGGGTGGGGCATGAAAAACTGTTTTTT. Translation gives CSASRVGHEKLFF.

This clonotype was detected only a few times. The chain joins TRBV5-6 to TRBJ2-1, with TRBD1 as a possible D gene (5 bases). The germline CDR1 and CDR2 sequences are SGHDT and YYEEEE. V was shortened by 0 bases and J by 10 bases, with 11 bases between the two germline ends. The CDR3 extends over 13 amino acids. CDR3: CASSLDRSGEQFF. The DNA for the CDR3 is TGTGCCAGCAGCTTGGACCGCTCAGGGGAGCAGTTCTTC.

This clonotype occurred a few times. The chain combines TRBV7-2 with TRBJ2-3, with 8 bases identical to TRBD2. This CDR3 is built from 16 residues. The germline gives CDR1 SGHTA, CDR2 FQGNSA. The V and J ends lost 5 bases and 3 bases, in that order; junction bases with no gene match: 10. CDR3 residues: CASSTAGTRGTDTQYF. The DNA of the CDR3 is TGTGCCAGCAGCACCGCCGGGACTAGGGGGACAGATACGCAGTATTTT.